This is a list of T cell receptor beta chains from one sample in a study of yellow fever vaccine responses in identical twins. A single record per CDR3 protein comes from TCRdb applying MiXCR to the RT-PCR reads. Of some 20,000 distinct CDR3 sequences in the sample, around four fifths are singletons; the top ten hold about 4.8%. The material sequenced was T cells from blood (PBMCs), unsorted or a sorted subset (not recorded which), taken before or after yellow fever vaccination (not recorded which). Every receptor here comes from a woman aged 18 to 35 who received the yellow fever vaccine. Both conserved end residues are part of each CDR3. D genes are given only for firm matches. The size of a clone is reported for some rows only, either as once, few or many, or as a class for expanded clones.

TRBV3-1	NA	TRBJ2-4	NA	CASSSPAVGIQYF	TGTGCCAGCAGCTCTCCGGCTGTGGGCATTCAGTACTTC
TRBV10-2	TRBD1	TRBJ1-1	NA	CASSEGQGNTEAFF	TGCGCCAGCAGTGAGGGACAGGGGAACACTGAAGCTTTCTTT
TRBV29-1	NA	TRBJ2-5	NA	CSVEAPYETQYF	TGCAGCGTTGAGGCCCCCTACGAGACCCAGTACTTC
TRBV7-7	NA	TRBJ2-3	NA	CASSAEGMDTQYF	TGTGCCAGCAGCGCGGAGGGTATGGATACGCAGTATTTT
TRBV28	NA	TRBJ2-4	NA	CASSLIPENIQYF	TGTGCCAGCAGTTTAATTCCAGAAAACATTCAGTACTTC
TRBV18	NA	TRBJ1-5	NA	CASSLSGRPNQPQHF	TGTGCCAGCTCCCTCTCGGGGCGGCCAAATCAGCCCCAGCATTTT
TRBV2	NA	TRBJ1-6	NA	CASSANRVSPLHF	TGTGCCAGCAGTGCCAACAGGGTTTCACCCCTCCACTTT
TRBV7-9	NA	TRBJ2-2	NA	CASAYRGNTGELFF	TGTGCCAGCGCCTACCGCGGTAACACCGGGGAGCTGTTTTTT
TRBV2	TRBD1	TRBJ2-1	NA	CASSERLDREYNEQFF	TGTGCCAGCAGTGAAAGGTTGGACAGGGAGTACAATGAGCAGTTCTTC
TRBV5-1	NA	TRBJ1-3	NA	CASSLDSSGNTIYF	TGCGCCAGCAGCTTGGACAGCTCTGGAAACACCATATATTTT
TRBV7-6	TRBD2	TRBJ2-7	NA	CASSLGRLAGTPVTEQYF	TGTGCCAGCAGCTTAGGGAGACTAGCGGGAACCCCAGTTACCGAGCAGTACTTC
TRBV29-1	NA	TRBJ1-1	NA	CSVDPSVTEAFF	TGCAGCGTTGATCCCAGCGTCACTGAAGCTTTCTTT
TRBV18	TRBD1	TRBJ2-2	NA	CASSPEDRDNTGELFF	TGTGCCAGCTCACCGGAAGACAGGGATAACACCGGGGAGCTGTTTTTT
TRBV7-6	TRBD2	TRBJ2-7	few	CASSPTSGPYSYEQYF	TGTGCCAGCAGCCCTACTAGCGGGCCTTACTCCTACGAGCAGTACTTC
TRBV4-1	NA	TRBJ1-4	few	CASSQEWGGKNEKLFF	TGCGCCAGCAGCCAAGAATGGGGGGGGAAAAATGAAAAACTGTTTTTT
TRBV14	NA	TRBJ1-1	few	CASSQGAVAEAFF	TGTGCCAGCAGCCAAGGTGCCGTCGCTGAAGCTTTCTTT
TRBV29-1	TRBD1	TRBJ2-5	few	CSVDQGASRETQYF	TGCAGCGTTGATCAGGGGGCCAGTAGAGAGACCCAGTACTTC
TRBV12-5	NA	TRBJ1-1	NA	CASGTEQLGVAFF	TGTGCTAGTGGCACAGAACAGCTCGGGGTAGCTTTCTTT
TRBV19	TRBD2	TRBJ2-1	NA	CASSGGLAGNNEQFF	TGTGCCAGTAGTGGGGGACTAGCGGGAAACAATGAGCAGTTCTTC
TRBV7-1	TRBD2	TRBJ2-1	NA	CASSSSPGTSVNNEQFF	TGTGCCAGCAGCTCATCCCCCGGGACTAGCGTGAACAATGAGCAGTTCTTC
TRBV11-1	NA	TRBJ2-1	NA	CASSSRLAEGGAEQFF	TGTGCCAGCAGCTCCCGGCTGGCGGAGGGGGGAGCCGAGCAGTTCTTC
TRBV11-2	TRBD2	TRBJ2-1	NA	CASSQGLARNEQFF	TGTGCCAGCAGCCAGGGACTAGCTCGTAATGAGCAGTTCTTC
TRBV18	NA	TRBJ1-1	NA	CASSRELRGRNTEAFF	TGTGCCAGCTCACGGGAACTCAGGGGTAGGAACACTGAAGCTTTCTTT
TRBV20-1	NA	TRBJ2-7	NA	CSARASGYEQYF	TGCAGTGCTAGGGCATCAGGCTACGAGCAGTACTTC
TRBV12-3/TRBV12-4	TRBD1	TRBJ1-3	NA	CASRTGRSGNTIYF	TGTGCCAGCCGGACAGGGCGGTCCGGAAACACCATATATTTT
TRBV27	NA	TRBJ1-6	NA	CASRGLDRSYNSPLHF	TGTGCCAGCAGGGGACTCGACAGATCCTATAATTCACCCCTCCACTTT
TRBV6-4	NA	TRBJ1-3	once	CASSNQGPGNTIYF	TGTGCCAGCAGTAACCAGGGGCCTGGAAACACCATATATTTT
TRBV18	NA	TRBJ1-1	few	CASSFRTGSYTEAFF	TGTGCCAGCTCGTTCCGCACAGGGTCCTACACTGAAGCTTTCTTT
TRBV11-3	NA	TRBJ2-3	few	CASSFLFGPITDTQYF	TGTGCCAGCAGCTTTTTGTTCGGACCCATCACAGATACGCAGTATTTT
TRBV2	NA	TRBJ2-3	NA	CASSEQVPRLLITDTQYF	TGTGCCAGCAGTGAACAGGTGCCCCGACTCTTGATCACAGATACGCAGTATTTT
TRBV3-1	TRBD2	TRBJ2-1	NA	CASSTLAGGRNEQFF	TGTGCCAGCAGTACCCTAGCGGGCGGCCGCAATGAGCAGTTCTTC
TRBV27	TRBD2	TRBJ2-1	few	CASQTSFRNEQFF	TGTGCCAGCCAGACTAGCTTCAGGAATGAGCAGTTCTTC
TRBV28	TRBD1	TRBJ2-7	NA	CASRADRVPYEQYF	TGTGCCAGCAGAGCGGACAGGGTACCCTACGAGCAGTACTTC
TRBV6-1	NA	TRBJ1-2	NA	CASRFGGGIYGYTF	TGTGCCAGCAGGTTTGGTGGGGGTATCTATGGCTACACCTTC
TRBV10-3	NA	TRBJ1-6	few	CASEDRESPLHF	TGTGCCTCCGAGGATCGTGAATCACCCCTCCACTTT
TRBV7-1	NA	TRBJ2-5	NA	CASSLSVLWSAQGETQYF	TGTGCCAGCAGCCTTAGTGTTCTGTGGTCTGCGCAGGGAGAGACCCAGTACTTC
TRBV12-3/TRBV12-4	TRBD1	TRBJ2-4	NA	CASSRKTGGGNIQYF	TGTGCCAGCAGTCGAAAGACAGGGGGCGGAAACATTCAGTACTTC
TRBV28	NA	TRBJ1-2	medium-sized	CASSNRDLRKYGYTF	TGTGCCAGCAGTAACCGGGACCTCCGAAAGTATGGCTACACCTTC
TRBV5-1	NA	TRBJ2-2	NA	CASSLAAGATGELFF	TGCGCCAGCAGCTTGGCGGCAGGAGCCACCGGGGAGCTGTTTTTT
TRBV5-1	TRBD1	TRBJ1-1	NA	CASSSTGANTEAFF	TGCGCCAGCAGCTCGACAGGGGCAAACACTGAAGCTTTCTTT
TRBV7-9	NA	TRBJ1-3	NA	CASVLSGNTIYF	TGTGCCAGCGTGCTCTCTGGAAACACCATATATTTT
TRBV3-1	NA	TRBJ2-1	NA	CASSQEASPHYNEQFF	TGTGCCAGCAGCCAAGAGGCTAGCCCACATTACAATGAGCAGTTCTTC
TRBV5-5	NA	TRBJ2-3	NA	CASSRDWALTTDTQYF	TGTGCCAGCAGCCGGGATTGGGCTCTGACGACAGATACGCAGTATTTT
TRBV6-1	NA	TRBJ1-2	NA	CASSEGGGVNYGYTF	TGTGCCAGCAGTGAAGGCGGTGGGGTAAACTATGGCTACACCTTC
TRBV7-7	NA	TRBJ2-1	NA	CASSKPPSGTRDNEQFF	TGTGCCAGCAGCAAACCACCCTCTGGGACCCGGGACAATGAGCAGTTCTTC
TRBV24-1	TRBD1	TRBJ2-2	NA	CATSDSDRGDTGELFF	TGTGCCACCAGTGATTCCGACAGGGGGGACACCGGGGAGCTGTTTTTT
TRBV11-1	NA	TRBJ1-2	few	CASSMTLGYTF	TGTGCCAGCAGCATGACCCTTGGCTACACCTTC
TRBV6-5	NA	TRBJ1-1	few	CASSYHGDEAFF	TGTGCCAGCAGTTACCACGGGGATGAAGCTTTCTTT